This T cell receptor (beta chain) was recorded in a study of identical twins. Each CDR3 protein gets one entry after TCRdb re-called the 5' RACE reads with MiXCR. The sample lists 450,000 or so distinct CDR3 sequences, 14% occurring once. Deletions cut 7 bases from V and 6 bases from J, with 16 bases between. Looked up from germline, CDR1 is MNHEY and CDR2 is SVGEGT. This CDR3 is 13 amino acids long. These data also featured in a second study, about yellow fever vaccine responses in identical twins.

This receptor was identified in a woman in her late teens or twenties in good health. The sample comprised CD4+ T cells sorted from blood. The chain recombines TRBV6-2 or TRBV6-3 with TRBJ2-7; no clear D. CDR3 DNA: TGTGCCAGCACAAACGGTCTCGTGGTCGAGCAGTACTTC. Amino acids: CASTNGLVVEQYF.